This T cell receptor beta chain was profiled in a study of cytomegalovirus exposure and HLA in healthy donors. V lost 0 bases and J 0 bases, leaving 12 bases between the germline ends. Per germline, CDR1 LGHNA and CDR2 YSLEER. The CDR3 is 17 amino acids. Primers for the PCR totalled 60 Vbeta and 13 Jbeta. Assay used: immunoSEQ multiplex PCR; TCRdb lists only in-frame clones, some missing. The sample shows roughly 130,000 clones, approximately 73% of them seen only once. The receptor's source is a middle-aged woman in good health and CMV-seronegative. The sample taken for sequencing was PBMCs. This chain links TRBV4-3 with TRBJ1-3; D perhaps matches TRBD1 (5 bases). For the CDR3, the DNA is TGCGCCAGCAGCCAAGATCCGGGGGGATCCTCTGGAAACACCATATATTTT. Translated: CASSQDPGGSSGNTIYF.